This entry is about one T cell receptor (beta chain). Its target is unknown. V shed 6 bases and J 0 bases; nucleotides not matched to a gene: 8. There are 16 residues in the CDR3. CDR1 and CDR2 (germline): LNHDA, SQIVND (reference sequence). The data originate from a study of cytomegalovirus exposure and HLA in healthy donors. Study-wide results and limits: Many donors carried some public TCRs, although rarity characterized most TCR sequences. According to a later analysis, donors in an Asian-associated ancestry cluster reportedly had fewer N-insertions than the approximately 670-donor mean.

PCR was performed using 60 Vbeta and 13 Jbeta primers. Sequenced by immunoSEQ multiplex PCR; TCRdb stores in-frame clones only, minus some. The sample includes 120,000 or so clones, around four fifths of them seen just once. Sequencing was done on a sample of PBMCs. This chain uses TRBV19 with TRBJ1-3, with TRBD1 identical over 7 bases. This receptor was taken from a man aged 40-50 years in good health and CMV-seronegative. This chain's CDR3 is CASRTGTVTSGNTIYF. CDR3 in DNA: TGTGCCAGTAGAACCGGGACAGTGACCTCTGGAAACACCATATATTTT.